Following are 21 T cell receptor beta chains from one sample sequenced in a study of blood T cell repertoires in COVID-19. TCRdb's copy holds only in-frame clones and misses some; the assay was immunoSEQ multiplex PCR. This repertoire shows 390,000 or so clones, roughly four fifths found once; its top ten account for 5% to 6%. The specimen was PBMCs or T cells enriched from blood (not recorded which). All receptors come from a woman aged 45-59 years who had recovered from COVID-19.

This rearrangement joins TRBV28 to TRBJ1-1; D not resolved. Trimming removed 5 bases at V and 2 bases at J, with 12 bases between. The CDR3 loop spans 14 amino acids. Germline CDR1 is MDHEN and CDR2 is SYDVKM. The CDR3 nucleotides read TGTGCCAGCAGTCCCCCCCATACAAACACTGAAGCTTTCTTT. It codes for CASSPPHTNTEAFF.

The rearrangement uses TRBV7-9 and TRBJ2-3; possible D gene TRBD2, 5 bases. V was pared by 1 base and J by 1 base, with 12 bases between. The length of the CDR3 is 16 residues. The germline gives CDR1 SEHNR, CDR2 FQNEAQ (reference sequence). CDR3 bases: TGTGCCAGCAGCTTAGTAGCCTTCGGGGGCACAGATACGCAGTATTTT. It specifies CASSLVAFGGTDTQYF.

This chain joins TRBV11-1 and TRBJ1-1, with 9 bases that match TRBD1. This CDR3 has 16 amino acids. The germline CDR1 and CDR2 sequences are SGHAT and FQDESV (reference sequence). Germline trimming cut 6 bases from V and 0 bases from J; bases unmatched to any gene: 8. CDR3 sequence (DNA): TGTGCCAGCAGAAACAGGGGGCGGGGAATGAACACTGAAGCTTTCTTT. This gives the protein CASRNRGRGMNTEAFF.

This clone was counted between two and nine times. This chain uses TRBV5-6 with TRBJ2-3; no clear D. This CDR3 is built from 15 residues. Trimming cost V 2 bases and J 3 bases, with 13 bases left between them. Germline lookup yields CDR1 SGHDT and CDR2 YYEEEE. The CDR3 region is CASSLAPAVTDTQYF. CDR3 nucleotides: TGTGCCAGCAGCTTAGCACCTGCTGTTACAGATACGCAGTATTTT.

In its sample, this clone was seen once. The chain uses TRBV5-4 and TRBJ2-1, with 9 nucleotides matching TRBD1. This CDR3 region has 13 residues. The germline V gene encodes CDR1 SGHNT and CDR2 YYREEE (reference sequence). Germline trimming cut 3 bases from V and 6 bases from J; bases unmatched to any gene: 1. DNA for the CDR3: TGTGCCAGCAGCTGGGACAGGGTCAATGAGCAGTTCTTC. This translates into CASSWDRVNEQFF.

The chain employs TRBV19 and TRBJ1-2; maybe TRBD1 (5 bases). CDR1 LNHDA and CDR2 SQIVND come from the germline V gene (reference sequence). Trimming pared 6 bases from V and 3 bases from J, leaving 20 bases between. CDR3 length: 16 residues. The CDR3 DNA reads TGTGCCAGTAGCGCCTTATTACAGGAAAGAGACTATGGCTACACCTTC. Protein sequence: CASSALLQERDYGYTF. The variable domain in full, with the rest retrieved from reference TRBV19 and TRBJ1-2, is DGGITQSPKYLFRKEGQNVTLSCEQNLNHDAMYWYRQDPGQGLRLIYYSQIVNDFQKGDIAEGYSVSREKKESFPLTVTSAQKNPTAFYLCASSALLQERDYGYTFGSGTRLTVV.

This chain connects TRBV6-5 to TRBJ2-7; the D gene is possibly TRBD2 (5 bases). The CDR3 runs 14 residues. Trimming took 8 bases from V and 2 from J, leaving 16 bases between them. Germline CDR1 is MNHEY and CDR2 is SVGAGI. The CDR3 DNA follows: TGTGCCAGCTCCGGACTTCAGGTCCCCTACGAGCAGTACTTC. This sequence encodes CASSGLQVPYEQYF.

This clone was detected only once. The chain uses TRBV4-1 and TRBJ2-7, with D tentatively TRBD2 (6 bases). Germline assignment: CDR1 MGHRA and CDR2 YSYEKL. The germline V and J ends were trimmed by 4 bases and 0 bases, with 16 bases remaining between them. The CDR3 covers 16 residues. In DNA form, the CDR3 reads TGCGCCAGCAGCCCTCTAGCGCGATCCCTCTCCTACGAGCAGTACTTC. Translated, it gives CASSPLARSLSYEQYF.

This sequence joins TRBV27 and TRBJ1-2, with a possible D match to TRBD1 (6 bases). CDR1 and CDR2 from the germline V gene are MNHEY and SMNVEV (reference sequence). There are 14 residues in the CDR3. Deletions cut 0 bases from V and 2 bases from J, with 7 bases between. The CDR3 bases are TGTGCCAGCAGTTTATCGCAGGGGAACTATGGCTACACCTTC. Encoded protein: CASSLSQGNYGYTF.

The chain is built from TRBV4-2 and TRBJ1-1, with D unclear. The CDR3 is 12 residues long. Germline values: CDR1 LGHNA, CDR2 YNFKEQ. V lost 0 bases, J lost 9 bases, and 8 bases lay in between. The CDR3 loop is CASSQDSGKAFF. The CDR3 nucleotides read TGTGCCAGCAGCCAAGACTCGGGGAAAGCTTTCTTT.

This clone was observed a single time. V gene TRBV2 combines with J gene TRBJ1-1; D gene unclear. In germline, CDR1 is SNHLY, CDR2 FYNNEI. There are 13 residues in the CDR3. Trimming removed 7 bases at V and 3 bases at J, with 12 bases between. The CDR3 loop is CASTPEGHTEAFF. For the CDR3, the DNA is TGTGCCAGCACCCCCGAGGGTCACACTGAAGCTTTCTTT. The whole variable domain, remainder taken from reference TRBV2 and TRBJ1-1, is EPEVTQTPSHQVTQMGQEVILRCVPISNHLYFYWYRQILGQKVEFLVSFYNNEISEKSEIFDDQFSVERPDGSNFTLKIRSTKLEDSAMYFCASTPEGHTEAFFGQGTRLTVV.

This clone was observed once. The chain couples TRBV5-1 to TRBJ2-1, with 7 positions matching TRBD1. This CDR3 contains 16 residues. Per the germline V gene, CDR1 is SGHRS and CDR2 is YFSETQ. J gave up 7 bases and V 4 bases, and 14 bases lay outside the gene matches. This CDR3 is CASSPRETGNFNEQFF. The CDR3 nucleotides read TGCGCCAGCAGCCCCCGAGAGACAGGGAATTTTAATGAGCAGTTCTTC.

The chain employs TRBV29-1 and TRBJ1-2; TRBD1 matches 10 bases. CDR1 is SQVTM and CDR2 is ANQGSEA in the germline V gene. Trimming took 6 bases from V and 4 from J; bases not matched to a gene: 5. The CDR3 spans 13 residues. For the CDR3, the DNA is TGCAGCGTATGGACAGGGGGGGCCTATGGCTACACCTTC. It yields the protein CSVWTGGAYGYTF.

This chain links TRBV3-1 (or the pseudogene TRBV3-2) with TRBJ2-7; 11 nucleotides line up with TRBD2. Germline lookup yields CDR1 LGHDT and CDR2 YNNKEL (reference sequence). Unmatched junction bases numbered 2, after V lost 1 base and J lost 0 bases. This CDR3 contains 16 residues. The CDR3 loop reads CASSQGLAGSSYEQYF. In DNA, the CDR3 is TGTGCCAGCAGCCAAGGACTAGCGGGGAGCTCCTACGAGCAGTACTTC.

V is TRBV18 and J is TRBJ2-3; TRBD2 agrees at 15 bases. The junction had 13 bases not matched to a gene; V was cut back by 3 bases and J by 3 bases. This CDR3 is built from 20 residues. CDR1 is KGHSH, CDR2 LQKENI, per germline. The CDR3 bases are TGTGCCAGCTCACCTCCGGGGACTAGCGGGAGGATCGTTGGTACAGATACGCAGTATTTT. As protein: CASSPPGTSGRIVGTDTQYF.

The chain carries TRBV4-3 and TRBJ2-2, with D possibly TRBD2 on 6 matching bases. CDR3 size: 16 residues. V dropped 1 base and J dropped 1 base, with 10 bases sitting between them. The germline gives CDR1 LGHNA, CDR2 YSLEER. CDR3 DNA: TGCGCCAGCAGCCAAGTTCTGGGGGGGAACACCGGGGAGCTGTTTTTT. As protein: CASSQVLGGNTGELFF.

CDR3 DNA sequence: TGCGCCAGCAGCCTGGACAGGGCCGGGGATCAGCCCCAGCATTTT. Amino acid sequence: CASSLDRAGDQPQHF. The J gene is TRBJ1-5, the V gene TRBV4-3; 8 bases map to TRBD1. The length of the CDR3 is 15 residues. Germline CDR1 LGHNA, CDR2 YSLEER. Unmatched junction bases numbered 7, after V lost 4 bases and J lost 5 bases.

The V call is TRBV6-5, the J call TRBJ2-2; perhaps TRBD1 as D (6 bases). The CDR3 loop spans 15 amino acids. From germline, CDR1 is MNHEY and CDR2 SVGAGI. Deletions cut 7 bases from V and 1 base from J, with 13 bases between. CDR3 in amino acids: CASTTDRRNTGELFF. In DNA, the CDR3 is TGTGCCAGCACCACCGACAGGAGGAACACCGGGGAGCTGTTTTTT.

This clone has only one observation. The chain combines TRBV19 with TRBJ1-2; 9 bases are shared with TRBD1. The length of the CDR3 is 14 residues. Germline V gene lookup returns CDR1 LNHDA and CDR2 SQIVND (reference sequence). J was trimmed by 7 bases and V by 9 bases; bases with no gene match: 12. The CDR3 nucleotides read TGTGCCAGCCAGACCCCCGGGACAGGGAGTGGCTACACCTTC. Translated, it gives CASQTPGTGSGYTF. The variable domain in full, with the rest retrieved from reference TRBV19 and TRBJ1-2, is DGGITQSPKYLFRKEGQNVTLSCEQNLNHDAMYWYRQDPGQGLRLIYYSQIVNDFQKGDIAEGYSVSREKKESFPLTVTSAQKNPTAFYLCASQTPGTGSGYTFGSGTRLTVV.

The V and J genes are TRBV30 and TRBJ1-1; TRBD1 agrees at 8 bases. The CDR3 contains 13 residues. Germline V gene lookup returns CDR1 GTSNPN and CDR2 SVGIG (reference sequence). The trim removed 6 bases at V and 1 base at J, leaving 4 bases unmatched. The CDR3 here is CACQTGANTEAFF. CDR3 sequence (DNA): TGTGCCTGCCAGACAGGGGCGAACACTGAAGCTTTCTTT.

The chain recombines TRBV7-6 with TRBJ1-5; tentatively, D is TRBD1 (5 bases). This CDR3 is 15 amino acids long. Trimming cost V 5 bases and J 0 bases, with 11 bases left between them. The germline CDR1 and CDR2 sequences are SGHVS and FNYEAQ. The CDR3 DNA follows: TGTGCCAGCAGCGCCGGGGGGGGTAGCAATCAGCCCCAGCATTTT. Protein product: CASSAGGGSNQPQHF.